This T cell receptor beta chain was sequenced for a study of blood T cells in healthy people across ages. Study in general: Researchers report that template switching captured about one barcoded beta molecule per two T cells.

For the second PCR, which ran for about 7 to 11 cycles, a sample-barcoded 5' primer and a J-beta primer mix were used. Using its own MiXCR run on the 5' RACE reads, TCRdb lists one record per CDR3 protein. The sample holds about 510,000 distinct CDR3 sequences, about 29% seen once. The V gene's germline CDR1 is SGHRS and CDR2 YFSETQ. V shed 0 bases, J shed 0 bases, and the junction held 3 bases outside the gene matches. This CDR3 comprises 17 residues. The sample was also reused in another study, on T cells of mothers and their children. That study reports: Healthy Caucasian mothers, three in number, and their six children were the donors.

Sequencing input: blood. The rearrangement uses TRBV5-1 and TRBJ1-2; 12 bases are shared with TRBD1. This TCR was sampled from a boy between 2 and 10 years old in good health. The CDR3 nucleotides are TGCGCCAGCAGCTTGGCCGGGACAGGGGGCCCTAACTATGGCTACACCTTC. Encoded protein: CASSLAGTGGPNYGYTF. Drawing the rest from reference TRBV5-1 and TRBJ1-2, the complete variable domain is KAGVTQTPRYLIKTRGQQVTLSCSPISGHRSVSWYQQTPGQGLQFLFEYFSETQRNKGNFPGRFSGRQFSNSRSEMNVSTLELGDSALYLCASSLAGTGGPNYGYTFGSGTRLTVV.